This T cell receptor (beta chain) was obtained from a study of T cells in Graves' hyperthyroidism and ophthalmopathy. The sample holds a few counts of this clonotype. The antigen is undetermined. Findings and caveats of the study: Blood also showed most of the thyroid clonotypes that were expanded above 0.001.

Diagnostic assessment was based on clinical symptoms, serum thyroxine and TRAb, thyroid ultrasound and orbital computed tomography. Trimming removed 9 bases at V and 0 bases at J, with 12 bases between. This CDR3 spans 14 amino acids. Germline assignment: CDR1 KGHDR and CDR2 SFDVKD. Researchers amplified the TCR beta CDR3 regions from RNA transcripts. During a first-round RT-PCR of the TCR CDR3, the HTBI primer set was used. Using its own MiXCR run on the multiplex PCR reads, TCRdb lists one record per CDR3 protein. The repertoire holds some 650,000 distinct CDR3 sequences, with approximately 15% as singletons.

The source of this sequence is a woman in her 40s with Graves' ophthalmopathy. Sequenced sample: blood. The V gene is TRBV24-1, the J gene TRBJ2-3; a possible D gene is TRBD1 (6 bases). DNA for the CDR3: TGTGCCACCCAGGGACATGCAAGCACAGATACGCAGTATTTT. This encodes CATQGHASTDTQYF.